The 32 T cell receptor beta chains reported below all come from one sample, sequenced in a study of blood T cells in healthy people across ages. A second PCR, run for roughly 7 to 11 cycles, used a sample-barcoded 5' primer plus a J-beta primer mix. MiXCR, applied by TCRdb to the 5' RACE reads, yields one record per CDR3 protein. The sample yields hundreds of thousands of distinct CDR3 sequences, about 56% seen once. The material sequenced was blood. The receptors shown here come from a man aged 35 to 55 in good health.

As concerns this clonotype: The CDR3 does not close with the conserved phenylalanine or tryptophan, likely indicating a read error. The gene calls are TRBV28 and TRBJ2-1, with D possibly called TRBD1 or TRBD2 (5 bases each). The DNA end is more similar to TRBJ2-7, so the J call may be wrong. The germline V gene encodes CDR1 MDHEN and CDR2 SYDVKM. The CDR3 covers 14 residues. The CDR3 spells CASDTLGPYNEQYY. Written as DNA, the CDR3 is TGTGCCAGCGACACACTGGGACCCTACAATGAGCAGTACTAC.

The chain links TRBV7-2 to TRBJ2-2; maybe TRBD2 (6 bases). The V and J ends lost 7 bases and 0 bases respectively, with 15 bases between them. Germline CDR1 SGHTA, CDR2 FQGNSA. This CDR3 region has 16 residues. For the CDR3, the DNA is TGTGCCAGCACCCCTTCGGCGGGAACGAACACCGGGGAGCTGTTTTTT. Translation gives CASTPSAGTNTGELFF.

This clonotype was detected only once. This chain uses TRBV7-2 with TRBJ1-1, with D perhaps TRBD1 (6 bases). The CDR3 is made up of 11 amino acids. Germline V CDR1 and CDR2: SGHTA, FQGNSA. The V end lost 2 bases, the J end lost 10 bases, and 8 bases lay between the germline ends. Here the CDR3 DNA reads TGTGCCAGCAGCTTACGGGGGCCAGCTTTCTTT. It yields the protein CASSLRGPAFF.

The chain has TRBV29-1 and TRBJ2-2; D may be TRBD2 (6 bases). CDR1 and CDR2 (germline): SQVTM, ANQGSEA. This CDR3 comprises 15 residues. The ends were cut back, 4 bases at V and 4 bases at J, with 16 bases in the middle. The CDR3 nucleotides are TGCAGCGTTGCGGGAGTAGGGGTTGGCACCGGGGAGCTGTTTTTT. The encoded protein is CSVAGVGVGTGELFF.

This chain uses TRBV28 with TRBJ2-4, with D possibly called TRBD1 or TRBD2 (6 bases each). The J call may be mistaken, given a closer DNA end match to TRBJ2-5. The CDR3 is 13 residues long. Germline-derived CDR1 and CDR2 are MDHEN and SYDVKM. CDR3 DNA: TGTGCCAGCAGAAAAGGGGGGACAGAGACCCAGTACTTC. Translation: CASRKGGTETQYF.

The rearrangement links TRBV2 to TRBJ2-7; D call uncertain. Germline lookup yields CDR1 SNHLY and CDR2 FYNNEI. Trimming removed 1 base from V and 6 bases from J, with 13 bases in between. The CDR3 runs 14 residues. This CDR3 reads CASSEDPPPLEQYF. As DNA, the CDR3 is TGTGCCAGCAGTGAAGACCCGCCACCCCTCGAGCAGTACTTC.

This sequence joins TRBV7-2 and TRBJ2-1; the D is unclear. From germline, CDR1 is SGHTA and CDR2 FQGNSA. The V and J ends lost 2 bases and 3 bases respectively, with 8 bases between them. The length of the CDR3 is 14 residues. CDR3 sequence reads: CASSLPTFYNEQFF. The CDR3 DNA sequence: TGTGCCAGCAGCTTACCCACCTTCTACAATGAGCAGTTCTTC.

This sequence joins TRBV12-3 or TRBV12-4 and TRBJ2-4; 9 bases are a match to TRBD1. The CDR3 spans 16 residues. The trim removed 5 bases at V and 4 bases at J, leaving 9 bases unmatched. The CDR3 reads CASSRLRGTGKNIQYF. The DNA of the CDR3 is TGTGCCAGCAGTCGCCTGAGGGGGACAGGGAAAAACATTCAGTACTTC.

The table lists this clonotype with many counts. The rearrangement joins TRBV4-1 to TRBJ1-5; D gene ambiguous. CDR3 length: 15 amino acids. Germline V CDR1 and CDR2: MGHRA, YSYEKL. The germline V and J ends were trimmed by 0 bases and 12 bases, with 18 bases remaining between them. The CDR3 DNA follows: TGCGCCAGCAGCCAAGAGCGGTTCCCTCCGCGTGTCCAGCATTTT. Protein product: CASSQERFPPRVQHF.

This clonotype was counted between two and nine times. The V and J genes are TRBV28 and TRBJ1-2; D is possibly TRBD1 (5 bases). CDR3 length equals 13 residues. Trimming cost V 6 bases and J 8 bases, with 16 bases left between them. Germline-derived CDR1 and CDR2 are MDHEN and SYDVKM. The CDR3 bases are TGTGCCAGCAGGGGGACCGACTGGGAGGGCTACACCTTC. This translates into CASRGTDWEGYTF.

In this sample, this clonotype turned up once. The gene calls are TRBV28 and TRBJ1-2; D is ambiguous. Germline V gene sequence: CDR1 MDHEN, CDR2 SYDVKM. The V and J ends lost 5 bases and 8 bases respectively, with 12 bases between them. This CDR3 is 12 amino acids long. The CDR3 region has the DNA TGTGCCAGCAGTAAACAGAGAATGGGCTACACCTTC. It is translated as CASSKQRMGYTF.

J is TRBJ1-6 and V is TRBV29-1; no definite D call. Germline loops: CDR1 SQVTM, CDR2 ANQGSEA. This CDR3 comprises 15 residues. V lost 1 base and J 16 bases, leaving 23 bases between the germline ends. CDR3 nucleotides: TGCAGCGTTGAAGTGGGCGCAGGAGGGTCTAGGTCTCTCCACTTT. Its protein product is CSVEVGAGGSRSLHF.

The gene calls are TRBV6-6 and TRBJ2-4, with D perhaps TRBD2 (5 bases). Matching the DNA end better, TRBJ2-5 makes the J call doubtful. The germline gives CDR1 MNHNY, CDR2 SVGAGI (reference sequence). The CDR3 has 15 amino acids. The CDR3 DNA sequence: TGTGCCAGCAGCCACCCGCGGACGGGGAAAGAGACCCAGTACTTC. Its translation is CASSHPRTGKETQYF.

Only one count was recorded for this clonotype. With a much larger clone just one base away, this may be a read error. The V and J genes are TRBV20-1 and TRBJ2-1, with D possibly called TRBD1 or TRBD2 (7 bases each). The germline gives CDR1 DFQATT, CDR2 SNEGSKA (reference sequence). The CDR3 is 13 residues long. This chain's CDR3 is CRSDREGYNEQFF. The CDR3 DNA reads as TGCAGGTCAGACAGGGAGGGCTACAATGAGCAGTTCTTC.

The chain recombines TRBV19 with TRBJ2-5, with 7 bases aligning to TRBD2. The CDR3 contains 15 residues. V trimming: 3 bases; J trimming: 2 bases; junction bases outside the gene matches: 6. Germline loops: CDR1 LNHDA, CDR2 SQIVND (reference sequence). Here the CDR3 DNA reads TGTGCCAGTAGTATCGTCCTAGCGGCTCAAGAGACCCAGTACTTC. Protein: CASSIVLAAQETQYF.

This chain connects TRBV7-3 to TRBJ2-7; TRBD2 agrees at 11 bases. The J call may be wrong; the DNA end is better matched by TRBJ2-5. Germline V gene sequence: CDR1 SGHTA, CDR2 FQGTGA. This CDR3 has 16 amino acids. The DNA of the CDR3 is TGTGCCAGCAGCCGACGTAGCGGGGGGGCCGGGGAGACCCAGTACTTC. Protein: CASSRRSGGAGETQYF.

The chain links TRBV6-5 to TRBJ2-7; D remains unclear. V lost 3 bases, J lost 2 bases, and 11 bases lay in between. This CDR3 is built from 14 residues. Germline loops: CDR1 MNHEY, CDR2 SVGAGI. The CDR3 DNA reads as TGTGCCAGCAGTTATCGTCAGTCCACCTACGAGCAGTACTTC. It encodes CASSYRQSTYEQYF.

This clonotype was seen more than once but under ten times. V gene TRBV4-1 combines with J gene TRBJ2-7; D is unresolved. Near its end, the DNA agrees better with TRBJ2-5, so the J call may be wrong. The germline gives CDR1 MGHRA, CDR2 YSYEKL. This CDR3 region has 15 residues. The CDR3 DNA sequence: TGCGCCAGCAGCTCTCAACCAGGAGCAGAAGAGACCCAGTACTTC. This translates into CASSSQPGAEETQYF.

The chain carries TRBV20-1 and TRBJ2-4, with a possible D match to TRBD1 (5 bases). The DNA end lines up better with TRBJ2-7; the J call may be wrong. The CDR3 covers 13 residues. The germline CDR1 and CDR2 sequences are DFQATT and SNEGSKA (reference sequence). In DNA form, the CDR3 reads TGCAGTGCTAGAAAGACAGCGACCTACGAGCAGTACTTC. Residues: CSARKTATYEQYF.

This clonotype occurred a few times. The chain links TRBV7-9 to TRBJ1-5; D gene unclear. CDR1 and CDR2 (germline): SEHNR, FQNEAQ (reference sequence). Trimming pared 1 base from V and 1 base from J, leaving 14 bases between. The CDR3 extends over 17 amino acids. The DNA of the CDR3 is TGTGCCAGCAGCTTAGGGATAATCGAAGAGAGCAATCAGCCCCAGCATTTT. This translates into CASSLGIIEESNQPQHF.

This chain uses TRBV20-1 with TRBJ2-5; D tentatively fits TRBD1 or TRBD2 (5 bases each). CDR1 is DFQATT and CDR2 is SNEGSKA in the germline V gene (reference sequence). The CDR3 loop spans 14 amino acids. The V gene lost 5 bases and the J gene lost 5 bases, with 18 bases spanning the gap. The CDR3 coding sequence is TGCAGTGCTCCCATGGGGGTTCGAGCGGAGACCCAGTACTTC. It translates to CSAPMGVRAETQYF.

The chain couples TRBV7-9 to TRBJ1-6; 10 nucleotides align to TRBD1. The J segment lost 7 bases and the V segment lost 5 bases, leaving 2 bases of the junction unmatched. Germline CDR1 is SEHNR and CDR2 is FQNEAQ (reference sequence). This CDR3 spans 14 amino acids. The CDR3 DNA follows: TGTGCCAGCAGCCAGGACAGGGGGAATTCACCCCTCCACTTT. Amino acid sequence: CASSQDRGNSPLHF.

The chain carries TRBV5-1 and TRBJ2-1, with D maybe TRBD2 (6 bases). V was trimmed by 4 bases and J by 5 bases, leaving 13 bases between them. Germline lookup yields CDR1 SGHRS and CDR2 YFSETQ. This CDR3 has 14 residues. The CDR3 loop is CASSGRGTDNEQFF. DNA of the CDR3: TGCGCCAGCAGCGGGCGCGGGACGGACAATGAGCAGTTCTTC.

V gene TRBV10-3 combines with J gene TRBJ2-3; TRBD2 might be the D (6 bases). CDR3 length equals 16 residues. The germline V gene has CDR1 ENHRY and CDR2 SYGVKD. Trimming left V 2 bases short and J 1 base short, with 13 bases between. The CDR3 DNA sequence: TGTGCCATCAGTGAGGTGGGGCGGGGAGGCACAGATACGCAGTATTTT. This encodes CAISEVGRGGTDTQYF.

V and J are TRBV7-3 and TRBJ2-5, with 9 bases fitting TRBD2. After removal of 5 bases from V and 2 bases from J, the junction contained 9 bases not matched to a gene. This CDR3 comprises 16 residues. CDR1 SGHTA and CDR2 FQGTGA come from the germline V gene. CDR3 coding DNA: TGTGCCAGCAGCCCCTTTAGCGGGGGCAGGCAAGAGACCCAGTACTTC. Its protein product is CASSPFSGGRQETQYF.

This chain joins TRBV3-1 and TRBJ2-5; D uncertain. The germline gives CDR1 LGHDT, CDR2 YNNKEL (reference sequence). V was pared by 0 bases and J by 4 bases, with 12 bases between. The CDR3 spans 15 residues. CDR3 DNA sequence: TGTGCCAGCAGCCAAGATCGGGCGGCGGCAGAGACCCAGTACTTC. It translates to CASSQDRAAAETQYF.

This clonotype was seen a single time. The chain's CDR3 is CASSQTTRTEAFF. The CDR3 bases are TGTGCCAGCAGCCAAACTACGAGGACTGAAGCTTTCTTT. This chain links TRBV3-1 with TRBJ1-1; D is uncertain. The germline V and J ends were trimmed by 2 bases and 5 bases, with 9 bases remaining between them. From germline, CDR1 is LGHDT and CDR2 YNNKEL (reference sequence). The CDR3 is made up of 13 amino acids.

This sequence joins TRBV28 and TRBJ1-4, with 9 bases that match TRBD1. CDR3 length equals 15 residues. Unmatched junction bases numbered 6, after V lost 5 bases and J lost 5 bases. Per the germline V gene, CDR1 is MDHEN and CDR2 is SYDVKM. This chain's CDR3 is CASSATGGGNEKLFF. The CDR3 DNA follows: TGTGCCAGCAGTGCCACAGGGGGCGGAAATGAAAAACTGTTTTTT.

CDR3 region: CASSSPGQLVGYTF. The CDR3 DNA follows: TGTGCCAGCAGCTCCCCGGGACAGTTGGTAGGCTACACCTTC. The gene calls are TRBV4-2 and TRBJ1-2, with 7 bases matching TRBD1. The trim removed 5 bases at V and 8 bases at J, leaving 11 bases unmatched. This CDR3 contains 14 residues. Germline assignment: CDR1 LGHNA and CDR2 YNFKEQ.

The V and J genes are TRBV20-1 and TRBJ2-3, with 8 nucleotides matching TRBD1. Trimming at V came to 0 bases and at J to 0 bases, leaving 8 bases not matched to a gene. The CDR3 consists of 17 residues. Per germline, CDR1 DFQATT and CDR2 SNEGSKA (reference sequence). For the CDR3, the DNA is TGCAGTGCTAGAGATGAAGGTCGGGACAGGAGCACAGATACGCAGTATTTT. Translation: CSARDEGRDRSTDTQYF.

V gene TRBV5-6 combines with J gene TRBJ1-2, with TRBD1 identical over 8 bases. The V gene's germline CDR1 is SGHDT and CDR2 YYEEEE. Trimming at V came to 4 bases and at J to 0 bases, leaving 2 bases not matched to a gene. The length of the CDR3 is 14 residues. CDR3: CASSVDRANYGYTF. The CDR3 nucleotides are TGTGCCAGCAGCGTGGACAGGGCTAACTATGGCTACACCTTC. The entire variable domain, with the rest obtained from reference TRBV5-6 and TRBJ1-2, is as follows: DAGVTQSPTHLIKTRGQQVTLRCSPKSGHDTVSWYQQALGQGPQFIFQYYEEEERQRGNFPDRFSGHQFPNYSSELNVNALLLGDSALYLCASSVDRANYGYTFGSGTRLTVV.

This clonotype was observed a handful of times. The CDR3 DNA follows: TGTGCCACCAGCAGTGGGACTAGCGGGAAGCAAGAGACCCAGTACTTC. Amino acid sequence: CATSSGTSGKQETQYF. V usage is TRBV15 and J usage is TRBJ2-5, with 13 nucleotides matching TRBD2. CDR1 is LNHNV and CDR2 is YYDKDF in the germline V gene (reference sequence). The CDR3 extends over 16 amino acids. Trimming cost V 3 bases and J 2 bases; bases outside gene matches: 3.